The 24 T cell receptor beta chains given below trace back to one sample, sequenced in a study of OX40 agonist ivuxolimab in advanced cancers. TCRdb's table, derived via immunoSEQ multiplex PCR, lists solely in-frame clones and lacks some. The table lists 73,000 or so clones, roughly 90% of them singletons, with roughly 10% in the top ten. Sample: CD4+ or CD8+ T cells sorted from blood, taken in a trial of the OX40 agonist ivuxolimab. The receptor source for this set is an adult with an advanced solid tumor such as melanoma, head and neck, liver or kidney cancer.

The chain recombines TRBV6-5 with TRBJ1-2; 7 bases line up with TRBD1. With V trimmed by 4 bases and J by 7 bases, 15 bases remained unmatched. Germline V gives CDR1 MNHEY, CDR2 SVGAGI. CDR3 length: 16 residues. CDR3 bases: TGTGCCAGCAGTTCGGAGTTGACAGGGTTGTATGGTGGCTACACCTTC. Amino acid sequence: CASSSELTGLYGGYTF.

J is TRBJ2-7 and V is TRBV19; 12 bases line up with TRBD2. The CDR3 sequence is 15 residues long. CDR1 is LNHDA, CDR2 SQIVND, per germline (reference sequence). V lost 7 bases to trimming and J lost 6 bases; unmatched junction nucleotides: 10. CDR3 residues: CASTLTSGGLREQYF. The CDR3 region has the DNA TGTGCCAGTACCCTAACTAGCGGGGGGCTTCGCGAGCAGTACTTC. The whole variable domain, remainder taken from reference TRBV19 and TRBJ2-7, is DGGITQSPKYLFRKEGQNVTLSCEQNLNHDAMYWYRQDPGQGLRLIYYSQIVNDFQKGDIAEGYSVSREKKESFPLTVTSAQKNPTAFYLCASTLTSGGLREQYFGPGTRLTVT.

V and J are TRBV9 and TRBJ2-1; D may be TRBD1 or TRBD2 (6 bases each). The CDR3 totals 15 residues. The germline V and J ends were trimmed by 1 base and 1 base, with 9 bases remaining between them. Per the germline V gene, CDR1 is SGDLS and CDR2 is YYNGEE. CDR3 sequence (DNA): TGTGCCAGCAGCGTAAGGGGGGAGTCCTACAATGAGCAGTTCTTC. Encoded protein: CASSVRGESYNEQFF.

This chain links TRBV5-6 with TRBJ1-2; TRBD1 aligns across 7 bases. Germline CDR1 is SGHDT and CDR2 is YYEEEE. After removal of 2 bases from V and 1 base from J, the junction contained 8 bases not matched to a gene. The CDR3 totals 16 residues. The CDR3 DNA follows: TGTGCCAGCAGCTTAGCCGGGACAGACTTTAACTATGGCTACACCTTC. Its protein product is CASSLAGTDFNYGYTF.

This CDR3 is CASRPLGVSLVSEAFF. The CDR3 nucleotides read TGTGCCAGCCGACCACTAGGGGTATCCCTAGTATCTGAAGCTTTCTTT. V and J are TRBV6-6 and TRBJ1-1; weak D call: TRBD1 (5 bases). Germline V lookup: CDR1 MNHNY, CDR2 SVGAGI (reference sequence). This CDR3 region has 16 residues. Trimming pared 8 bases from V and 6 bases from J, leaving 25 bases between.

The chain recombines TRBV27 with TRBJ1-3, with 7 bases that match TRBD1. Germline values: CDR1 MNHEY, CDR2 SMNVEV (reference sequence). Trimming cost V 6 bases and J 1 base; bases outside gene matches: 3. The CDR3 totals 14 residues. In DNA, the CDR3 is TGTGCCAGCAGGGACAGGTTATCTGGAAACACCATATATTTT. Its translation: CASRDRLSGNTIYF.

The rearrangement joins TRBV19 to TRBJ2-7, with a weak D call TRBD2 (5 bases). CDR3 size: 15 residues. The ends were cut back, 5 bases at V and 2 bases at J, with 16 bases in the middle. Germline values: CDR1 LNHDA, CDR2 SQIVND (reference sequence). The CDR3 sequence: CASSGLPTATYEQYF. In nucleotides, the CDR3 is TGTGCCAGTAGTGGACTCCCGACGGCCACCTACGAGCAGTACTTC. Looking up the rest from reference TRBV19 and TRBJ2-7 gives the full variable domain: DGGITQSPKYLFRKEGQNVTLSCEQNLNHDAMYWYRQDPGQGLRLIYYSQIVNDFQKGDIAEGYSVSREKKESFPLTVTSAQKNPTAFYLCASSGLPTATYEQYFGPGTRLTVT.

Here the CDR3 reads CASSLVEGGEQYF. CDR3 DNA: TGTGCCAGCAGCTTGGTGGAGGGTGGCGAGCAGTACTTC. The chain combines TRBV5-4 with TRBJ2-7; a possible D gene is TRBD2 (6 bases). The CDR3 runs 13 residues. Trimming took 0 bases from V and 6 from J, leaving 10 bases between them. The V gene's germline CDR1 is SGHNT and CDR2 YYREEE (reference sequence).

The chain links TRBV6-6 to TRBJ1-2; perhaps TRBD1 as D (6 bases). This CDR3 is built from 14 residues. Germline V gene sequence: CDR1 MNHNY, CDR2 SVGAGI (reference sequence). The V gene lost 5 bases and the J gene lost 4 bases, with 14 bases spanning the gap. The CDR3 sequence is CASSDLQGSYGYTF. Here the CDR3 DNA reads TGTGCCAGCAGTGACCTGCAGGGGAGCTATGGCTACACCTTC.

The rearrangement links TRBV5-1 to TRBJ2-1, with D tentatively TRBD2 (6 bases). CDR3 length: 17 amino acids. Germline CDR1 and CDR2: SGHRS and YFSETQ. With 4 bases removed from V and 2 bases from J, the gap between germline ends came to 19 bases. This CDR3 is CASSAKPQEGTYNEQFF. CDR3 DNA sequence: TGCGCCAGCAGCGCAAAGCCGCAGGAGGGAACCTACAATGAGCAGTTCTTC. The entire variable domain, with the rest obtained from reference TRBV5-1 and TRBJ2-1, is as follows: KAGVTQTPRYLIKTRGQQVTLSCSPISGHRSVSWYQQTPGQGLQFLFEYFSETQRNKGNFPGRFSGRQFSNSRSEMNVSTLELGDSALYLCASSAKPQEGTYNEQFFGPGTRLTVL.

This CDR3 is CASGRVRAGANVLTF. CDR3 in DNA: TGCGCCAGCGGGCGTGTGCGGGCTGGGGCCAACGTCCTGACTTTC. The chain carries TRBV10-2 and TRBJ2-6, with D possibly being TRBD2 (5 bases). Germline-derived CDR1 and CDR2 are WSHSY and SAAADI. V lost 8 bases and J 2 bases, leaving 13 bases between the germline ends. The CDR3 spans 15 residues.

The chain couples TRBV4-1 to TRBJ1-1; no definite D call. V lost 2 bases and J lost 1, with 8 bases in between. Germline CDR1 MGHRA, CDR2 YSYEKL. There are 14 residues in the CDR3. CDR3 sequence (DNA): TGCGCCAGCAGCCAATTCGAAGGGAACACTGAAGCTTTCTTT. Translation gives CASSQFEGNTEAFF.

V usage is TRBV2 and J usage is TRBJ2-6, with D maybe TRBD2 (5 bases). Germline CDR1 reads SNHLY; CDR2 reads FYNNEI. This CDR3 is 16 amino acids long. The V end was cut by 9 bases, the J end by 0 bases, with 15 bases between. This chain's CDR3 is CARKGVFLSGANVLTF. The CDR3 DNA reads TGTGCCAGAAAGGGAGTTTTCCTCTCTGGGGCCAACGTCCTGACTTTC.

The chain couples TRBV6-5 to TRBJ2-1; 8 positions match TRBD2. CDR1 and CDR2 from the germline V gene are MNHEY and SVGAGI. The trim removed 1 base at V and 4 bases at J, leaving 3 bases unmatched. The CDR3 runs to 15 residues. CDR3 residues: CASSYFTGGYNEQFF. CDR3 in DNA: TGTGCCAGCAGTTACTTTACGGGGGGGTACAATGAGCAGTTCTTC.

The gene calls are TRBV7-9 and TRBJ1-2; D gene uncertain. The CDR3 sequence is 12 residues long. With 1 base removed from V and 4 bases from J, the gap between germline ends came to 4 bases. Germline V gene lookup returns CDR1 SEHNR and CDR2 FQNEAQ (reference sequence). The CDR3 sequence is CASSLEAYGYTF. The CDR3 bases are TGTGCCAGCAGCTTAGAAGCCTATGGCTACACCTTC.

V usage is TRBV10-1 and J usage is TRBJ1-5, with 7 bases that match TRBD1. Looked up from germline, CDR1 is WNHNN and CDR2 is SYGVQD (reference sequence). The CDR3 consists of 14 residues. Trimming took 6 bases from V and 3 from J; bases not matched to a gene: 5. Written as DNA, the CDR3 is TGCGCCAGCAGACCCGGGACAGTCAATCAGCCCCAGCATTTT. Its translation: CASRPGTVNQPQHF.

V is TRBV6-5 and J is TRBJ1-2; TRBD1 is a possible D gene (5 bases). Trimming took off 0 bases at V and 4 bases at J, with 12 bases between the two ends. The CDR3 covers 15 residues. Germline CDR1 and CDR2: MNHEY and SVGAGI. CDR3 residues: CASSYSEGVSYGYTF. The CDR3, as DNA: TGTGCCAGCAGTTACTCGGAAGGGGTTAGCTATGGCTACACCTTC.

This clone was seen only once. The chain has TRBV7-6 and TRBJ2-7; D is tentatively TRBD1 or TRBD2 (6 bases each). The CDR3 contains 14 residues. V shed 5 bases and J shed 2 bases, with 13 bases lying between them. Germline V gene lookup returns CDR1 SGHVS and CDR2 FNYEAQ. The CDR3 nucleotides are TGTGCCAGCAGCGTAGGGGGGTTGGCCTACGAGCAGTACTTC. As protein: CASSVGGLAYEQYF.

This sequence joins TRBV9 and TRBJ2-1; no reliable D call. V was pared by 3 bases and J by 5 bases, with 15 bases between. In germline, CDR1 is SGDLS, CDR2 YYNGEE. CDR3 length: 15 residues. CDR3 bases: TGTGCCAGCAGCGACGGGCCGCCCTCGGACAATGAGCAGTTCTTC. It is translated as CASSDGPPSDNEQFF.

The rearrangement joins TRBV4-1 to TRBJ1-6, with D possibly being TRBD1 (5 bases). With 4 bases removed from V and 5 bases from J, the gap between germline ends came to 12 bases. The CDR3 totals 15 residues. CDR1 and CDR2 (germline): MGHRA, YSYEKL. The CDR3, as DNA: TGCGCCAGCAGCCCTTCTATGGGGGATAATTCACCCCTCCACTTT. Translation gives CASSPSMGDNSPLHF.

The V call is TRBV4-1, the J call TRBJ1-2; no firm D call. The CDR3 runs 11 residues. The V gene lost 5 bases and the J gene lost 0 bases, with 1 base spanning the gap. From germline, CDR1 is MGHRA and CDR2 YSYEKL. The CDR3 sequence is CASSTNYGYTF. CDR3 sequence (DNA): TGCGCCAGCAGCACTAACTATGGCTACACCTTC.

This chain uses TRBV11-1 with TRBJ2-1, with D perhaps matching TRBD2 (5 bases). Germline V gene lookup returns CDR1 SGHAT and CDR2 FQDESV (reference sequence). This CDR3 is built from 13 residues. The V end lost 2 bases, the J end lost 6 bases, and 8 bases lay between the germline ends. In DNA form, the CDR3 reads TGTGCCAGCAGCTTACGGGAAAGCAATGAGCAGTTCTTC. Translating gives CASSLRESNEQFF. Full variable domain (rest looked up from reference TRBV11-1 and TRBJ2-1): EAEVAQSPRYKITEKSQAVAFWCDPISGHATLYWYRQILGQGPELLVQFQDESVVDDSQLPKDRFSAERLKGVDSTLKIQPAELGDSAMYLCASSLRESNEQFFGPGTRLTVL.

This clone has only a few counts. V and J are TRBV10-3 and TRBJ1-5, with a tentative D call TRBD1 (5 bases). Trimming removed 3 bases from V and 8 bases from J, with 8 bases in between. Germline V gene lookup returns CDR1 ENHRY and CDR2 SYGVKD. The CDR3 length is 12 residues. CDR3 coding DNA: TGTGCCATCAGTGACAGGGTTGAGCCCCAGCATTTT. Amino acids: CAISDRVEPQHF.

This chain uses TRBV30 with TRBJ2-7; no clear D gene. V was clipped by 2 bases and J by 3 bases, with 8 bases between them. In germline, CDR1 is GTSNPN, CDR2 SVGIG (reference sequence). The CDR3 extends over 12 amino acids. As DNA, the CDR3 is TGTGCCTGGAGTACCAACAACTACGAGCAGTACTTC. Translation gives CAWSTNNYEQYF.